This T cell receptor (beta chain) was recorded in a study of Graves' ophthalmopathy and Graves' hyperthyroidism. Study in general: The study drew peripheral blood at initial diagnosis, before any treatment.

Diagnosis was based on clinical symptoms, serum thyroxine, TRAb, thyroid ultrasound and orbital computed tomography. General study points: For predicting ophthalmopathy progression, the model had roughly 64% sensitivity and roughly 76% specificity. A 13-signature model separated ophthalmopathy from stable hyperthyroidism, reaching roughly 85% sensitivity and roughly 82% specificity cross-validated.

This clonotype came up many times. No antigen is known for it. RNA transcripts were the source from which TCR beta CDR3 regions were amplified. Second-round multiplex PCR came after a first-round RT-PCR that employed HTBI primers. Each CDR3 protein is one row after TCRdb ran MiXCR on the multiplex PCR reads. The repertoire holds roughly 480,000 distinct CDR3 sequences, around 14% seen once, with around 9.8% in the top ten. Trimming took 3 bases from V and 2 from J, leaving 16 bases between them. Germline lookup yields CDR1 SGHAT and CDR2 FQDESV (reference sequence). The CDR3 is 16 amino acids. Sequenced input: blood. The chain has TRBV11-1 and TRBJ2-5; D is possibly TRBD1 (5 bases). The sequence came from a woman in her twenties or thirties with Graves' ophthalmopathy. The CDR3 protein is CASSFPRAGLQETQYF. For the CDR3, the DNA is TGTGCCAGCAGCTTTCCTCGGGCAGGGCTACAAGAGACCCAGTACTTC.